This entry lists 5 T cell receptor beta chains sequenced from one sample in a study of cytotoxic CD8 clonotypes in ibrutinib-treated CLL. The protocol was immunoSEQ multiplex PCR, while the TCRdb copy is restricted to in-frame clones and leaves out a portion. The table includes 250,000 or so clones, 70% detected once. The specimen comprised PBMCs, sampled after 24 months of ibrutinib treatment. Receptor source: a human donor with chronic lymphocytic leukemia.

Here the CDR3 reads CASSYRKNTEAFF. As DNA, the CDR3 is TGTGCCAGCAGTTACCGAAAGAACACTGAAGCTTTCTTT. The chain employs TRBV6-5 and TRBJ1-1; unclear D gene. The CDR3 contains 13 residues. Between the trimmed V and J ends, which lost 2 bases and 1 base, there was a span of 5 bases. Germline CDR1 is MNHEY and CDR2 is SVGAGI.

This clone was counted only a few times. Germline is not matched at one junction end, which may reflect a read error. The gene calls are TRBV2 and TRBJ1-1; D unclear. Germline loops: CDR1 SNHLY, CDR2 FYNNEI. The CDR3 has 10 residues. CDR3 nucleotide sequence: TGTGCCACCAGTTTAACTGAAGCTTTCTTT. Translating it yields CATSLTEAFF.

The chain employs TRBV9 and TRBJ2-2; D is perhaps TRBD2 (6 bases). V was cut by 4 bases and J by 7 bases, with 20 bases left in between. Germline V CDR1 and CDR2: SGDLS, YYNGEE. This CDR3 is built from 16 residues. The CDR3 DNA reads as TGTGCCAGCAGCCCCCATGGAGCGGGTAGAGTCGGGGAGCTGTTTTTT. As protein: CASSPHGAGRVGELFF.

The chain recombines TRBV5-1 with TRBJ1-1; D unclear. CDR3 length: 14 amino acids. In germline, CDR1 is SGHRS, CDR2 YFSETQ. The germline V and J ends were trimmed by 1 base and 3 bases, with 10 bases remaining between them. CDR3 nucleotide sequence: TGCGCCAGCAGCTTGACGGGAGGCGACACTGAAGCTTTCTTT. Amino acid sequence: CASSLTGGDTEAFF.

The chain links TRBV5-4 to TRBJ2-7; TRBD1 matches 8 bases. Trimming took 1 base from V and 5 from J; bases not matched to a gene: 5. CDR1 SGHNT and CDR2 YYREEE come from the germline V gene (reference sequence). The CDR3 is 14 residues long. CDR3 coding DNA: TGTGCCAGCAGCTTGAAGACAGGGGATAACGAGCAGTACTTC. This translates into CASSLKTGDNEQYF.